This is a list of T cell receptor beta chains from one sample in a study of CD8+CD57+ T cells in acquired aplastic anemia. TCRdb recomputed calls from the reads with MiXCR, one row per CDR3 protein. The repertoire holds 120,000 or so distinct CDR3 sequences, almost 40% seen once, with about 2.7% in the top ten. Source material: sorted CD4+, CD8+, or CD8+CD57+ T cells (not recorded which) from PBMCs. Receptors were obtained from a human donor with aplastic anemia. Both conserved end residues are part of each CDR3. D genes are given only for firm matches. Clone size is not always given. Where it is, it says once, few, many or a class for expanded clones.

CDR3: CAISESEGYGYTF
DNA: TGTGCCATCAGTGAGTCGGAGGGATATGGCTACACCTTC
D: -
size: -
V: TRBV10-3
J: TRBJ1-2

CDR3: CSATSGTGLNQPQHF
DNA: TGCAGTGCTACATCCGGGACAGGACTCAATCAGCCCCAGCATTTT
D: TRBD1
size: -
V: TRBV20-1
J: TRBJ1-5

CDR3: CASSPSGLYSEQYF
DNA: TGTGCCAGCAGTCCATCCGGACTTTATAGCGAGCAGTACTTC
D: -
size: many
V: TRBV27
J: TRBJ2-7

CDR3: CSAELSSIRETQYF
DNA: TGCAGTGCAGAGCTGAGTTCTATTCGCGAGACCCAGTACTTC
D: -
size: many
V: TRBV20-1
J: TRBJ2-5

CDR3: CRAPDRRSSYNSPLHF
DNA: TGCCGTGCCCCGGACAGGCGAAGCTCCTATAATTCACCCCTCCACTTT
D: TRBD1
size: few
V: TRBV20-1
J: TRBJ1-6

CDR3: CASGVGGRGYTF
DNA: TGTGCCAGTGGAGTAGGGGGACGTGGCTACACCTTC
D: -
size: -
V: TRBV19
J: TRBJ1-2

CDR3: CATTRGRNSPLHF
DNA: TGCGCCACTACCAGGGGGCGGAATTCACCCCTCCACTTT
D: TRBD1
size: -
V: TRBV12-3/TRBV12-4
J: TRBJ1-6

CDR3: CASSLRTGRSYGYTF
DNA: TGTGCCAGCAGCTTAAGGACAGGGAGAAGCTATGGCTACACCTTC
D: TRBD1
size: -
V: TRBV11-3
J: TRBJ1-2

CDR3: CASSRDTLYQETQYF
DNA: TGTGCCAGCAGCCGGGACACGTTGTACCAAGAGACCCAGTACTTC
D: -
size: many
V: TRBV3-1
J: TRBJ2-5

CDR3: CASSVGAGGPNEQYF
DNA: TGTGCCAGCAGCGTAGGGGCGGGGGGCCCCAACGAGCAGTACTTC
D: TRBD2
size: -
V: TRBV10-2
J: TRBJ2-7

CDR3: CAISGLLGRTDTQYF
DNA: TGTGCCATCAGTGGCTTACTAGGGAGAACAGATACGCAGTATTTT
D: -
size: -
V: TRBV10-3
J: TRBJ2-3

CDR3: CSARDRHSYNSPLHF
DNA: TGCAGTGCAAGGGACAGGCACTCCTATAATTCACCCCTCCACTTT
D: TRBD1
size: many
V: TRBV20-1
J: TRBJ1-6

CDR3: CASSPYSNQPQHF
DNA: TGTGCCAGCAGCCCATATAGCAATCAGCCCCAGCATTTT
D: -
size: -
V: TRBV2
J: TRBJ1-5

CDR3: CASSMAGGETGELFF
DNA: TGTGCCAGTAGTATGGCGGGAGGGGAAACCGGGGAGCTGTTTTTT
D: TRBD2
size: few
V: TRBV19
J: TRBJ2-2

CDR3: CASSPSRYSPLHF
DNA: TGTGCCAGCAGCCCCAGTCGTTATTCACCCCTCCACTTT
D: -
size: -
V: TRBV7-3
J: TRBJ1-6